Listed below are T cell receptor beta chains from one sample, sequenced in a study of Ad26.COV2.S vaccination and SARS-CoV-2 variants. The data were produced by immunoSEQ multiplex PCR, yet TCRdb's version contains in-frame clones alone and is incomplete. The sample includes 380,000 or so clones, 70% to 90% of them seen just once. This material consisted of peripheral blood, taken in a trial of Ad26.COV2.S vaccine versus placebo. These receptors all come from a person between 18 and 65 years old who received the Ad26.COV2.S COVID-19 vaccine or a placebo. Each CDR3 is given with its conserved first and last residue. Fields, in order: clone size, D gene, J gene, V gene, CDR3 protein, CDR3 DNA. The D gene is left open where the match is weak. The listing skips clone size in some rows; elsewhere it reads once, few, many or a size class.

clone size: NA
D gene: TRBD1
J gene: TRBJ1-5
V gene: TRBV27
CDR3 protein: CASSDDREGNQPQHF
CDR3 DNA: TGTGCCAGCAGTGACGACAGGGAGGGTAATCAGCCCCAGCATTTT

clone size: NA
D gene: NA
J gene: TRBJ1-3
V gene: TRBV30
CDR3 protein: CAWSASWGLDTIYF
CDR3 DNA: TGTGCCTGGAGCGCCTCATGGGGTTTGGACACCATATATTTT

clone size: NA
D gene: NA
J gene: TRBJ2-5
V gene: TRBV4-1
CDR3 protein: CASSHIPGPSAETQYF
CDR3 DNA: TGCGCCAGCAGCCACATACCGGGACCCAGCGCGGAGACCCAGTACTTC

clone size: NA
D gene: NA
J gene: TRBJ1-5
V gene: TRBV7-2
CDR3 protein: CASSPVGGSNQPQHF
CDR3 DNA: TGTGCCAGCAGCCCCGTGGGGGGTAGCAATCAGCCCCAGCATTTT

clone size: NA
D gene: TRBD1
J gene: TRBJ2-7
V gene: TRBV13
CDR3 protein: CASRKQGATYEQYF
CDR3 DNA: TGTGCCAGCCGGAAACAGGGGGCCACCTACGAGCAGTACTTC

clone size: NA
D gene: NA
J gene: TRBJ2-7
V gene: TRBV28
CDR3 protein: CASSFPAASSGIEQYF
CDR3 DNA: TGTGCCAGCAGTTTCCCCGCGGCTAGCTCAGGGATCGAGCAGTACTTC

clone size: NA
D gene: TRBD2
J gene: TRBJ2-3
V gene: TRBV5-1
CDR3 protein: CATSLGGEIWDTQYF
CDR3 DNA: TGCGCCACCTCTCTGGGAGGGGAGATCTGGGATACGCAGTATTTT

clone size: once
D gene: TRBD2
J gene: TRBJ2-1
V gene: TRBV10-3
CDR3 protein: CAITISGNEGNEQFF
CDR3 DNA: TGTGCCATCACCATTAGCGGGAACGAGGGCAATGAGCAGTTCTTC

clone size: NA
D gene: TRBD2
J gene: TRBJ2-7
V gene: TRBV7-9
CDR3 protein: CASSTGPGRGYEQYF
CDR3 DNA: TGTGCCAGCAGCACAGGTCCGGGGAGGGGCTACGAGCAGTACTTC

clone size: NA
D gene: NA
J gene: TRBJ1-1
V gene: TRBV19
CDR3 protein: CASSISGDTEAFF
CDR3 DNA: TGTGCCAGTAGTATATCGGGGGACACTGAAGCTTTCTTT

clone size: NA
D gene: NA
J gene: TRBJ2-1
V gene: TRBV7-8
CDR3 protein: CASSLAMALGEQFF
CDR3 DNA: TGTGCCAGCAGCTTAGCGATGGCCTTAGGGGAGCAGTTCTTC

clone size: NA
D gene: NA
J gene: TRBJ2-3
V gene: TRBV4-2
CDR3 protein: CASSQDHGDTQYF
CDR3 DNA: TGTGCCAGCAGCCAAGACCACGGAGATACGCAGTATTTT

clone size: NA
D gene: NA
J gene: TRBJ2-1
V gene: TRBV28
CDR3 protein: CASSLPARDEQFF
CDR3 DNA: TGTGCCAGCAGCCTACCTGCTCGGGATGAGCAGTTCTTC

clone size: many
D gene: NA
J gene: TRBJ2-3
V gene: TRBV3-1/TRBV3-2
CDR3 protein: CASSQGWPSTDTQYF
CDR3 DNA: TGTGCCAGCAGCCAAGGCTGGCCTAGCACAGATACGCAGTATTTT

clone size: NA
D gene: NA
J gene: TRBJ1-1
V gene: TRBV5-1
CDR3 protein: CASSLVAGENTEAFF
CDR3 DNA: TGCGCCAGCAGCTTGGTGGCAGGGGAGAACACTGAAGCTTTCTTT

clone size: NA
D gene: NA
J gene: TRBJ1-1
V gene: TRBV19
CDR3 protein: CASSPDLRRTEAFF
CDR3 DNA: TGTGCCAGTAGTCCCGACCTGAGGCGCACTGAAGCTTTCTTT

clone size: once
D gene: NA
J gene: TRBJ2-3
V gene: TRBV11-2
CDR3 protein: CASSLGAGTTDTQYF
CDR3 DNA: TGTGCCAGCAGCTTAGGGGCAGGGACCACAGATACGCAGTATTTT